The clone carrying this T cell receptor beta chain was seen just once. The antigen is undetermined. The sample has other DNA sequences that encode this CDR3 too. Repertoires were generated with immunoSEQ multiplex PCR, while TCRdb's copy carries only in-frame clones and drops some. The repertoire holds roughly 2,000,000 clones, with 80% to 95% as singletons. These data originate in a study of shared clonotypes between healthy human individuals. Looking at the study overall: For every donor, three CD4 naive, three CD4 memory, two CD8 naive and one CD8 memory plates were used.

Germline V CDR1 and CDR2: SGHVS, FQNEAQ. V shed 1 base and J shed 1 base, with 7 bases lying between them. There are 15 residues in the CDR3. Points from the study as a whole: Non-shared clonotypes were found to have lower generation probabilities than the clonotypes that were shared by all four of the sorted-subset donors.

CD8 cells regarded as naive lacked CD45RO, were positively chosen for CCR7, and omitted terminally differentiated effector memory CD45RA+ cells. The sequenced sample was naive CD8+ T cells from PBMCs. The rearrangement joins TRBV7-8 to TRBJ1-4, with D possibly matching TRBD1 (5 bases). This TCR came from a man aged 18 to 29 in good health. Some clones in this sample may be carry-over from other donors' samples. The CDR3 loop reads CASSLVGGTNEKLFF. For the CDR3, the DNA is TGTGCCAGCAGCTTAGTGGGGGGAACTAATGAAAAACTGTTTTTT.